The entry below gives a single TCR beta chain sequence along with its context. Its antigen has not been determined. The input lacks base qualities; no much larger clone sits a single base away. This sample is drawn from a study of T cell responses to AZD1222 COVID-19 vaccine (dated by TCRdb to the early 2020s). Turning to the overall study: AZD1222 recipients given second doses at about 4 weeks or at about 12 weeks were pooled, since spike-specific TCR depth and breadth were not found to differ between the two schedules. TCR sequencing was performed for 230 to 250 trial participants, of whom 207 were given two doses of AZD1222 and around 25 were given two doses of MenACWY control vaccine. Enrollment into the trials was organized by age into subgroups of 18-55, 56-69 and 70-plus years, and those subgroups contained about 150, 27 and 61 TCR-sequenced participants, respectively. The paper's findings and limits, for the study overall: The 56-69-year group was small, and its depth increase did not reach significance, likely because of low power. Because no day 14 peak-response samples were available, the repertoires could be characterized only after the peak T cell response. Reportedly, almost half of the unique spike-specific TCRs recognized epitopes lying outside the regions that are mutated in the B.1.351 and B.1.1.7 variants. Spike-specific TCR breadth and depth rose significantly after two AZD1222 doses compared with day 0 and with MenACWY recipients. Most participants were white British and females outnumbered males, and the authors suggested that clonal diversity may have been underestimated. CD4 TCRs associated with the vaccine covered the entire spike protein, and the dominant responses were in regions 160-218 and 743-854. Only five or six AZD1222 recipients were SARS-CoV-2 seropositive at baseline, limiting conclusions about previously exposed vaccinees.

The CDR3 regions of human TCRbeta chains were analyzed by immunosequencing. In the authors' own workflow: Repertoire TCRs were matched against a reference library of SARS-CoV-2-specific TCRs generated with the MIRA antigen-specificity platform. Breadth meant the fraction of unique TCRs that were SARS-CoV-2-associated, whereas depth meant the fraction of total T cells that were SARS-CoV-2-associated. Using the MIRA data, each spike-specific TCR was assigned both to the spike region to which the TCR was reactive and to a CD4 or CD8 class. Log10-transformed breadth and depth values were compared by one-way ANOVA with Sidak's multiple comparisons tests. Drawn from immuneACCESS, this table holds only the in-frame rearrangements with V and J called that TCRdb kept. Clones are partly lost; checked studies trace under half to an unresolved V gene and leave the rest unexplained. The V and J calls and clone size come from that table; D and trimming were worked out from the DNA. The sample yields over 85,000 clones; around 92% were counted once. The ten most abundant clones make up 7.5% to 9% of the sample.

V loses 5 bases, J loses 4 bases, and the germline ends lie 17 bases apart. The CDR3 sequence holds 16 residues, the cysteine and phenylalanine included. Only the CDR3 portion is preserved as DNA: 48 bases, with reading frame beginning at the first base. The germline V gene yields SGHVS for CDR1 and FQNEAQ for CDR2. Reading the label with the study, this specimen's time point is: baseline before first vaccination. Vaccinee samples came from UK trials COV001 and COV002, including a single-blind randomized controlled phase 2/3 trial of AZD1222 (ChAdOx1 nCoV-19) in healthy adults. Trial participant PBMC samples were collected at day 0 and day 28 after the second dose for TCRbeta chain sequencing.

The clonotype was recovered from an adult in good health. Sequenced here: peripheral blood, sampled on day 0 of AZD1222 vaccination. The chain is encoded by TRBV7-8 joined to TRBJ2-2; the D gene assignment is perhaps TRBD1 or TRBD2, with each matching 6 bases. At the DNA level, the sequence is TGTGCCAGCAGCCGAGGAGGGGGAACGGGCACCGGGGAGCTGTTTTTT. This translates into CASSRGGGTGTGELFF.